This T cell receptor (beta chain) was found in a study of blood T cell repertoires in COVID-19. Study at large: Nucleic acid was either cDNA or gDNA, and it came from T cells, B-cell-depleted T cells, or PBMCs.

Here immunoSEQ multiplex PCR was the method, and the copy in TCRdb shows in-frame clones only, minus some. The sample has some 150,000 clones; around 83% are singletons. Seattle's enrolled individuals joined amid active infection and were then monitored longitudinally. CDR1 and CDR2 from the germline V gene are SGHRS and YFSETQ. Germline trimming cut 4 bases from V and 7 bases from J; bases unmatched to any gene: 6. This CDR3 region has 14 residues. Sequences were obtained from peripheral blood. V is TRBV5-1 and J is TRBJ1-5, with 9 nucleotides matching TRBD1. The sequence was collected from a woman in her fifties or sixties with COVID-19, enrolled during active disease. The CDR3 DNA is TGCGCCAGCAGCAACGGGACAGGGCGCCAGCCCCAGCATTTT. Amino acids: CASSNGTGRQPQHF.